This entry is about one T cell receptor beta chain. The length of the CDR3 is 13 residues. V was cut by 1 base and J by 1 base, with 4 bases left in between. Germline V gene sequence: CDR1 SGHTA, CDR2 FQGNSA. Per the original methods: Counts of nucleated cells, estimated from reference gene primer amplification, were obtained. Using immunoSEQ multiplex PCR, the repertoire was profiled, and TCRdb retains in-frame clones only, with some absent. The V and J calls and clone size come from that table; D and trimming were worked out from the DNA. The profile shows hundreds of thousands of clones, around 89% of them singletons. This entry is derived from a study of blood T cell repertoires in COVID-19. Overall study context: Italy, Spain and the United States were the sources of the convalescent and acute COVID-19 samples. PBMCs, B-cell-depleted T cells, or T cells provided the cDNA or gDNA that made up the material.

Sequencing was carried out using peripheral blood. The origin of this receptor is a woman aged 40 to 50 who had recovered from COVID-19. The J gene is TRBJ1-1, the V gene TRBV7-2; D gene unclear. Here the CDR3 DNA reads TGTGCCAGCAGCTTAGTCGGGAACACTGAAGCTTTCTTT. Its protein product is CASSLVGNTEAFF. Combining the CDR3 with reference TRBV7-2 and TRBJ1-1 gives the whole variable domain GAGVSQSPSNKVTEKGKDVELRCDPISGHTALYWYRQSLGQGLEFLIYFQGNSAPDKSGLPSDRFSAERTGGSVSTLTIQRTQQEDSAVYLCASSLVGNTEAFFGQGTRLTVV.